The rows below give T cell receptor beta chains drawn from one sample of a study of shared clonotypes between healthy human individuals. The repertoire was sequenced with immunoSEQ multiplex PCR; TCRdb's copy has only in-frame clones and lacks some. The table lists almost 700,000 clones, roughly nine tenths of them singletons. The sequenced material came from naive CD8+ T cells sorted from blood. The source is a man younger than 40 in good health. The CDR3 runs from the conserved cysteine through the conserved F or W. A D gene is named only where the DNA matches it firmly. The size of a clone is reported for some rows only, either as once, few or many, or as a class for expanded clones.

D | J | size | V | CDR3 | DNA
. | TRBJ2-1 | . | TRBV19 | CASTPYGGFYNEQFF | TGTGCCAGTACCCCCTATGGGGGGTTCTACAATGAGCAGTTCTTC
TRBD2 | TRBJ2-7 | . | TRBV7-2 | CASSLRAGVNEQYF | TGTGCCAGCAGCTTAAGAGCGGGAGTCAACGAGCAGTACTTC
. | TRBJ1-3 | . | TRBV2 | CASSETGGTGNTIYF | TGTGCCAGCAGTGAAACTGGAGGTACTGGAAACACCATATATTTT
. | TRBJ1-1 | . | TRBV29-1 | CSVMKGGKAFF | TGCAGCGTCATGAAAGGGGGTAAAGCTTTCTTT
TRBD1 | TRBJ2-7 | . | TRBV14 | CASSHPGQAYEQYF | TGTGCCAGCAGCCACCCGGGACAGGCCTACGAGCAGTACTTC
. | TRBJ2-7 | . | TRBV29-1 | CSVDGVEGEGSYEQYF | TGCAGCGTTGATGGGGTGGAGGGAGAGGGGTCCTACGAGCAGTACTTC
. | TRBJ1-1 | . | TRBV7-2 | CASSTHQTREAFF | TGTGCCAGCAGTACCCACCAGACTCGTGAAGCTTTCTTT
. | TRBJ2-7 | . | TRBV7-9 | CASSFPEGERASYEQYF | TGTGCCAGCAGCTTCCCCGAGGGGGAAAGGGCCTCCTACGAGCAGTACTTC
. | TRBJ2-1 | . | TRBV5-4 | CASSLTGAYEQFF | TGTGCCAGCAGCTTGACGGGGGCCTATGAGCAGTTCTTC
TRBD2 | TRBJ2-3 | . | TRBV27 | CASSLAGQSTDTQYF | TGTGCCAGCAGCTTAGCGGGGCAGAGCACAGATACGCAGTATTTT
TRBD2 | TRBJ2-1 | . | TRBV5-1 | CASSMLAGVPNEQFF | TGCGCCAGCAGTATGTTAGCGGGAGTTCCGAATGAGCAGTTCTTC
. | TRBJ2-7 | . | TRBV4-3 | CASSQELAEGPSYEQYF | TGCGCCAGCAGCCAAGAATTGGCTGAAGGGCCTTCCTACGAGCAGTACTTC
TRBD2 | TRBJ2-7 | . | TRBV7-2 | CASSLGLAGDPSYEQYF | TGTGCCAGCAGCCTAGGTCTAGCGGGAGACCCCTCCTACGAGCAGTACTTC
. | TRBJ2-1 | . | TRBV15 | CATSRGRGSSYNEQFF | TGTGCCACCAGCAGGGGACGGGGGAGCTCCTACAATGAGCAGTTCTTC
TRBD2 | TRBJ2-7 | . | TRBV9 | CASSVRGAYEQYF | TGTGCCAGCAGCGTACGGGGGGCCTACGAGCAGTACTTC
. | TRBJ2-1 | . | TRBV7-6 | CASSSPHGPPPENEQFF | TGTGCCAGCAGCTCCCCCCACGGGCCTCCCCCCGAGAATGAGCAGTTCTTC
TRBD2 | TRBJ2-4 | . | TRBV28 | CASNPDRVFTSGREWAKNIQYF | TGTGCCAGCAACCCCGACAGGGTGTTTACTAGCGGGAGGGAGTGGGCCAAAAACATTCAGTACTTC
TRBD1 | TRBJ2-1 | . | TRBV11-2 | CASSLGGGTGEQFF | TGTGCCAGCAGCTTAGGTGGCGGGACAGGGGAGCAGTTCTTC
. | TRBJ2-2 | . | TRBV6-1 | CASSEGIGDTGELFF | TGTGCCAGCAGTGAAGGGATTGGTGACACCGGGGAGCTGTTTTTT
TRBD2 | TRBJ2-7 | . | TRBV19 | CASSITSGRTVEQYF | TGTGCCAGTAGTATAACTAGCGGGAGGACCGTCGAGCAGTACTTC
TRBD1 | TRBJ1-1 | . | TRBV5-4 | CASSLAPDRPNTEAFF | TGTGCCAGCAGCTTGGCCCCGGACAGGCCGAACACTGAAGCTTTCTTT
. | TRBJ2-7 | . | TRBV11-2 | CASSLVGKSYEQYF | TGTGCCAGCAGCTTAGTTGGGAAAAGCTACGAGCAGTACTTC
. | TRBJ1-1 | . | TRBV27 | CASSLYGGVTEAFF | TGTGCCAGCAGTTTATATGGAGGTGTCACTGAAGCTTTCTTT
TRBD1 | TRBJ2-7 | few | TRBV4-3 | CASSYGQGDSYEQYF | TGCGCCAGCAGCTATGGACAGGGGGACTCCTACGAGCAGTACTTC
. | TRBJ2-7 | . | TRBV14 | CASSQVNTYEQYF | TGTGCCAGCAGCCAAGTCAACACCTACGAGCAGTACTTC
. | TRBJ1-1 | . | TRBV30 | CAWFLFRQAFF | TGTGCCTGGTTCCTTTTTCGCCAAGCTTTCTTT
. | TRBJ1-5 | . | TRBV19 | CATRPTGSNQPQHF | TGTGCCACTAGACCGACGGGGAGCAATCAGCCCCAGCATTTT
. | TRBJ2-7 | . | TRBV7-9 | CASSSPGTAGYEQYF | TGTGCCAGCAGCTCCCCGGGAACAGCAGGTTACGAGCAGTACTTC
TRBD1 | TRBJ2-7 | . | TRBV18 | CASSARQGAIVHEQYF | TGTGCCAGCTCAGCGAGACAGGGGGCGATCGTCCACGAGCAGTACTTC
TRBD2 | TRBJ2-1 | . | TRBV30 | CAAAGTSGYNEQFF | TGTGCCGCCGCCGGGACTAGCGGATACAATGAGCAGTTCTTC
. | TRBJ2-7 | . | TRBV19 | CASSIPGRVGNEQYF | TGTGCCAGTAGTATACCCGGCAGGGTTGGAAACGAGCAGTACTTC
. | TRBJ2-2 | . | TRBV10-1 | CASSDEGPGELFF | TGCGCCAGCAGTGATGAGGGGCCCGGGGAGCTGTTTTTT
TRBD2 | TRBJ2-7 | . | TRBV10-2 | CASSVDSIAGGRAYEQYF | TGCGCCAGCAGTGTAGACTCGATAGCGGGAGGGAGGGCCTACGAGCAGTACTTC
TRBD1 | TRBJ1-3 | . | TRBV11-2 | CASSATGGGDTIYF | TGTGCCAGCAGCGCGACAGGGGGCGGGGACACCATATATTTT
. | TRBJ1-2 | . | TRBV10-3 | CAISEVDIPGLYGYTF | TGTGCCATCAGTGAAGTTGACATCCCAGGGCTCTATGGCTACACCTTC
. | TRBJ2-2 | . | TRBV6-6 | CASRGLNLNTGELFF | TGTGCCAGCAGAGGACTAAATTTGAACACCGGGGAGCTGTTTTTT
. | TRBJ2-2 | . | TRBV10-3 | CAIRPTRDRVENTGELFF | TGTGCCATCAGGCCAACAAGAGACAGAGTCGAGAACACCGGGGAGCTGTTTTTT
. | TRBJ2-1 | . | TRBV11-2 | CASSIDEGYNEQFF | TGTGCCAGCAGCATAGACGAGGGCTACAATGAGCAGTTCTTC
. | TRBJ2-2 | . | TRBV14 | CASSREKGPGELFF | TGTGCCAGCAGCCGCGAGAAGGGACCCGGGGAGCTGTTTTTT
TRBD2 | TRBJ2-7 | . | TRBV7-9 | CASSVPGGLAFYEQYF | TGTGCCAGCAGCGTTCCCGGGGGACTAGCTTTCTACGAGCAGTACTTC
. | TRBJ2-7 | once | TRBV4-1 | CASSQELLVYEQYF | TGCGCCAGCAGCCAAGAGTTGCTGGTCTACGAGCAGTACTTC
. | TRBJ2-2 | . | TRBV19 | CASKETGELFF | TGTGCCAGTAAAGAGACCGGGGAGCTGTTTTTT
. | TRBJ1-4 | . | TRBV5-1 | CASRSGETNEKLFF | TGCGCCAGCAGGAGCGGGGAAACTAATGAAAAACTGTTTTTT
TRBD2 | TRBJ2-1 | . | TRBV11-2 | CASSQRVAGFNEQFF | TGTGCCAGCAGCCAACGTGTAGCGGGGTTTAATGAGCAGTTCTTC
TRBD1 | TRBJ1-2 | . | TRBV7-9 | CASSPKPTGVYGYTF | TGTGCCAGCAGCCCGAAGCCGACAGGGGTCTATGGCTACACCTTC
. | TRBJ1-1 | once | TRBV5-1 | CASSLDQGMNTEAFF | TGCGCCAGCAGCTTGGATCAGGGTATGAACACTGAAGCTTTCTTT
TRBD2 | TRBJ2-7 | . | TRBV29-1 | CSVEDSGRAFNEQYF | TGCAGCGTTGAAGATAGCGGGAGGGCCTTCAACGAGCAGTACTTC
TRBD2 | TRBJ2-2 | . | TRBV5-6 | CASRNSLAVHTGELFF | TGTGCCAGCAGAAATTCACTAGCGGTCCACACCGGGGAGCTGTTTTTT
. | TRBJ2-1 | . | TRBV27 | CASSLYVAALNNEQFF | TGTGCCAGCAGTTTATACGTAGCGGCCCTCAACAATGAGCAGTTCTTC
. | TRBJ1-5 | . | TRBV11-2 | CASSPGAGNQPQHF | TGTGCCAGCAGCCCCGGGGCGGGAAATCAGCCCCAGCATTTT
. | TRBJ1-4 | . | TRBV4-1 | CASSQEPSGGGEKLFF | TGCGCCAGCAGCCAAGAACCATCGGGGGGCGGTGAAAAACTGTTTTTT
. | TRBJ2-7 | . | TRBV9 | CASSVDGSSYEQYF | TGTGCCAGCAGCGTAGATGGAAGTTCCTACGAGCAGTACTTC
. | TRBJ2-1 | . | TRBV7-6 | CASSYGTASSYNEQFF | TGTGCCAGCAGCTACGGGACGGCTAGCTCCTACAATGAGCAGTTCTTC
. | TRBJ1-1 | . | TRBV28 | CASSKVGEWGAEAFF | TGTGCCAGCAGCAAAGTGGGGGAATGGGGTGCTGAAGCTTTCTTT